What follows are 7 T cell receptor beta chains derived from one specimen sequenced in a study of T cell repertoires in cytomegalovirus infection (dated by TCRdb to the late 2010s). TCRdb names Illumina HiSeq 1500 as the instrument used. Using fastp at Q25 and MiXCR, TCRdb reprocessed the public reads and kept productive beta chains. One record per CDR3 amino acid sequence lists the most common genes and DNA. For this sample there are around 900,000 distinct CDR3 sequences; around 32% appear just once. The top ten constitute roughly 12% of the sample. The antigens these receptors bind are not known. This specimen's treatment or condition label, interpreted: in vitro stimulation with specific CMV peptide epitopes to enrich CMV-specific T cells. The input for sequencing was cultured CD8+ T cells from PBMCs, taken from culture after CMV antigen stimulation. Receptors originate from a human donor in good health (CMV status not recorded). Some clones in this sample may be carry-over from other donors' samples.

V and J are TRBV14 and TRBJ2-1, with D perhaps TRBD1 (5 bases). Germline CDR1 reads SGHDN; CDR2 reads FVKESK. The length of the CDR3 is 13 residues. The ends were cut back, 0 bases at V and 8 bases at J, with 8 bases in the middle. The CDR3 sequence is CASSQDRADEQFF. Here the CDR3 DNA reads TGTGCCAGCAGCCAAGACAGGGCGGATGAGCAGTTCTTC.

This clonotype was recorded a few times. The chain joins TRBV7-8 to TRBJ2-7, with D perhaps TRBD1 (6 bases). CDR3 size: 14 residues. Germline-derived CDR1 and CDR2 are SGHVS and FQNEAQ. The V and J ends lost 3 bases and 3 bases respectively, with 12 bases between them. Here the CDR3 DNA reads TGTGCCAGCAGCTTTGACAGGCGGTACTACGAGCAGTACTTC. Protein: CASSFDRRYYEQYF.

This clonotype occurred a few times. This rearrangement joins TRBV6-2 or TRBV6-3 to TRBJ2-2, with D unclear. The CDR3 loop spans 16 amino acids. Trimming stripped 0 bases from V and 2 bases from J, with 10 bases between. CDR1 is MNHEY, CDR2 SVGEGT, per germline. The CDR3 region is CASSYSFARNTGELFF. DNA for the CDR3: TGTGCCAGCAGTTACTCATTCGCTCGAAACACCGGGGAGCTGTTTTTT.

V and J are TRBV10-3 and TRBJ2-3; TRBD2 matches at 14 bases. The CDR3 has 19 residues. Germline V gene sequence: CDR1 ENHRY, CDR2 SYGVKD. With 5 bases clipped from V and 0 bases from J, the junction kept 10 bases outside the gene matches. CDR3 in DNA: TGTGCCATCAGTCCAGAAGGACTAGCGGGGGGACCGAGCACAGATACGCAGTATTTT. As protein: CAISPEGLAGGPSTDTQYF.

J is TRBJ1-5 and V is TRBV12-3 or TRBV12-4, with 9 bases lining up with TRBD1. The CDR3 covers 16 residues. Germline trimming cut 5 bases from V and 3 bases from J; bases unmatched to any gene: 8. The CDR3 nucleotides are TGTGCCAGCAGTCCGGGACAGGGTTTTTCCAATCAGCCCCAGCATTTT. It codes for CASSPGQGFSNQPQHF.

Ten or more counts support this clonotype. The chain links TRBV7-2 to TRBJ1-2; maybe TRBD1 (5 bases). Germline V gene data show CDR1 as SGHTA and CDR2 as FQGNSA. This CDR3 is 16 amino acids long. Trimming left V 6 bases short and J 4 bases short, with 21 bases between. DNA of the CDR3: TGTGCCAGCAGTTCAACAGCCGGGGGGAAATTCTATGGCTACACCTTC. This codes for CASSSTAGGKFYGYTF.

The V and J genes are TRBV5-4 and TRBJ2-2; 7 bases map to TRBD1. CDR1 SGHNT and CDR2 YYREEE come from the germline V gene (reference sequence). The length of the CDR3 is 15 residues. V gave up 1 base and J gave up 4 bases; unmatched junction bases: 4. CDR3 in amino acids: CASSLMQGVTGELFF. The CDR3 bases are TGTGCCAGCAGCTTGATGCAGGGGGTCACCGGGGAGCTGTTTTTT. The whole variable domain, remainder taken from reference TRBV5-4 and TRBJ2-2, is ETGVTQSPTHLIKTRGQQVTLRCSSQSGHNTVSWYQQALGQGPQFIFQYYREEENGRGNFPPRFSGLQFPNYSSELNVNALELDDSALYLCASSLMQGVTGELFFGEGSRLTVL.